These 20 T cell receptor gamma chains share one sample of origin, sequenced in a study of gamma delta lymphoproliferative disorders and STAT genes. The receptor sequences were amplified from genomic DNA of peripheral blood mononuclear cells. TCRdb re-processed the multiplex PCR reads via CATT. Here the sample spans 5,000 or so gamma-chain clones, under 9% being singletons. The sequenced sample was blood. All receptors derive from a human donor in good health.

This clone is labeled medium-sized (0.01 to 0.1%). At one of its ends the junction is not consistent with the germline gene, which may arise from a read error. This chain connects TRGV4 to TRGJ1 or TRGJ2. The J gene is not listed in TCRdb, so it was assigned here from a DNA match to germline. The CDR3 runs 11 residues. Germline CDR1 reads EGSTGY; CDR2 reads YDSYTSSV. CDR3: CATWDYCKKLF. CDR3 in DNA: TGTGCCACCTGGGATTATTGTAAGAAACTCTTT.

This clone is labeled medium-sized (0.01 to 0.1%). Here the CDR3 reads CAAWDKEKLF. CDR3 nucleotides: TGTGCTGCGTGGGATAAAGAGAAACTCTTT. This rearrangement joins TRGV10 to TRGJ1 or TRGJ2. TCRdb carries no J gene annotation; the J gene was assigned here by matching the DNA with germline. TRGV10 is sorted into the ORF group, with uncertain function. The CDR3 is 10 amino acids. With 8 bases clipped from V and 11 bases from J, the junction kept 7 bases outside the gene matches.

In its sample, this clone ranks as medium-sized (0.01 to 0.1%). It is unclear where the CDR3 begins or ends on the DNA, so no DNA is shown, and the CDR3 is as TCRdb lists it. The V gene is given as TRGV11, and no J gene call is available. TRGV11 is an ORF for which the function is uncertain. The CDR3 length equals 18 residues, ends included. The CDR3 sequence is CTTVPAGLGTSNYYKKLF.

Comment on this clone: It is unclear where the CDR3 begins or ends on the DNA, so no DNA is shown, and the CDR3 is as TCRdb lists it. The V gene is listed as TRGV11; no J gene was called. TRGV11 is an ORF, and what it does is uncertain. The CDR3 is made up of 13 amino acids, end residues included. The CDR3 loop is CTTVPAANYKKLF.

The genes are TRGV4 and TRGJ1 or TRGJ2. TCRdb offers no J gene call, so here the DNA was matched to germline to obtain one. Looked up from germline, CDR1 is EGSTGY and CDR2 is YDSYTSSV. This CDR3 has 13 amino acids. Unmatched junction bases numbered 12, after V lost 6 bases and J lost 7 bases. CDR3 in DNA: TGTGCCACCTGGTTATTCCTTTGCTATAAGAAACTCTTT. Translating gives CATWLFLCYKKLF.

This clone is classed as medium-sized. V is TRGV2 and J is TRGJ1 or TRGJ2. The J gene, not given by TCRdb, was assigned here from a germline match of the nucleotide sequence. Germline-derived CDR1 and CDR2 are EGSNGY and YDSYNSKV. The CDR3 is 15 amino acids. Germline trimming cut 0 bases from V and 0 bases from J; bases unmatched to any gene: 5. This chain's CDR3 is CATWDGPSNYYKKLF. DNA of the CDR3: TGTGCCACCTGGGACGGGCCTTCGAATTATTATAAGAAACTCTTT.

This clone ranks as medium-sized (0.01 to 0.1%). This chain connects TRGV3 to TRGJ1 or TRGJ2. No J gene is reported in TCRdb; it was inferred here by comparing the DNA with germline. Germline CDR1 VTNTFY, CDR2 YDVSTARD (reference sequence). Trimming at V came to 3 bases and at J to 11 bases, leaving 4 bases not matched to a gene. CDR3 length: 10 residues. CDR3 protein: CATWDPEKLF. CDR3 sequence (DNA): TGTGCCACCTGGGACCCGGAGAAACTCTTT.

This clone is labeled as medium-sized. This chain connects TRGV8 to TRGJ1 or TRGJ2. The J gene, not given by TCRdb, was assigned here from a germline match of the nucleotide sequence. CDR1 is VENAVY and CDR2 is YDSYNSRV in the germline V gene. The trim removed 2 bases at V and 2 bases at J, leaving 12 bases unmatched. The CDR3 covers 16 residues. CDR3 residues: CATWDIRDIDYYKKLF. For the CDR3, the DNA is TGTGCCACCTGGGATATTCGAGATATTGATTATTATAAGAAACTCTTT.

This clone was detected many times. A read error is possible here, since a much larger clone lies one base away. It is unclear where the CDR3 begins or ends on the DNA, so no DNA is shown, and the CDR3 is as TCRdb lists it. The same CDR3 also results from other DNA sequences found in this sample. J gene calling gave no result, while the V gene is TRGV11. TRGV11 is designated an ORF whose function remains uncertain. The CDR3 comprises 17 residues, both ends counted. CDR3 residues: CTTVPAGLGTDYYKKLF.

This clone is medium-sized within its sample. The chain employs TRGV10 and TRGJP1. TCRdb gives no J gene; it was assigned here by matching the DNA to germline. TRGV10 is an ORF for which the function is uncertain. This CDR3 has 16 amino acids. V trimming: 8 bases; J trimming: 0 bases; junction bases outside the gene matches: 10. CDR3 amino acids: CAAWDRPHTTGWFKIF. Here the CDR3 DNA reads TGTGCTGCGTGGGATCGACCTCATACCACTGGTTGGTTCAAGATATTT.

The V segment is TRGV10, and no J call was made. TRGV10 falls under the ORF class, with uncertain function. The CDR3 totals 10 residues. CDR3 DNA sequence: TGTGCTGCGTGGGATTATAACGCCCTTTTT. Protein sequence: CAAWDYNALF.

The rearrangement links TRGV8 to TRGJ1 or TRGJ2. TCRdb is silent on the J gene; assignment here came from matching the DNA to germline. The CDR3 covers 12 residues. The V segment lost 5 bases and the J segment 8 bases; nucleotides outside the gene matches: 9. Germline CDR1 reads VENAVY; CDR2 reads YDSYNSRV. CDR3 DNA: TGTGCCACCTGGGGGACAACAAATAAGAAACTCTTT. Translated: CATWGTTNKKLF.

This clone qualifies as medium-sized. The rearrangement links TRGV2 to TRGJ1 or TRGJ2. TCRdb leaves out the J gene; it was filled in here by matching the DNA to germline. The CDR3 covers 16 residues. Per the germline V gene, CDR1 is EGSNGY and CDR2 is YDSYNSKV. V trimming: 3 bases; J trimming: 2 bases; junction bases outside the gene matches: 13. CDR3 bases: TGTGCCACCTGGGACTCCTGCATGTCGGATTATTATAAGAAACTCTTT. It encodes CATWDSCMSDYYKKLF.

In this sample, this clone is medium-sized. The gene calls are TRGV2 and TRGJ1 or TRGJ2. TCRdb records no J gene; here it was assigned by comparing the DNA to germline. V was clipped by 1 base and J by 8 bases; unmatched bases: 2. The CDR3 extends over 11 amino acids. Germline lookup yields CDR1 EGSNGY and CDR2 YDSYNSKV. CDR3 sequence reads: CATWDGNKKLF. Written as DNA, the CDR3 is TGTGCCACCTGGGACGGAAATAAGAAACTCTTT.

The genes are TRGV10 and TRGJ1 or TRGJ2. The J gene, absent from TCRdb, was called here by matching the DNA to germline. TRGV10 belongs to the ORF category, with a function that is uncertain. This CDR3 is 9 amino acids long. The V and J ends lost 9 bases and 8 bases, in that order; junction bases with no gene match: 2. Here the CDR3 DNA reads TGTGCTGCGTGTCATAAGAAACTCTTT. This codes for CAACHKKLF.

This clone is labeled medium-sized. This sequence joins TRGV9 and TRGJ1 or TRGJ2. Because TCRdb records no J gene, it was assigned here through a match of the DNA to germline. The length of the CDR3 is 11 residues. Germline V gene lookup returns CDR1 GITISATS and CDR2 ISYDGTV (reference sequence). The V and J ends lost 5 bases and 7 bases, in that order; junction bases with no gene match: 5. Here the CDR3 reads CALWVTYKKLF. The DNA for the CDR3 is TGTGCCTTGTGGGTAACCTATAAGAAACTCTTT.

This clone is medium-sized (0.01 to 0.1%) in the sample. This chain joins TRGV4 and TRGJP1. Here the J gene was assigned by germline matching of the DNA, as TCRdb has none. The junction had 7 bases not matched to a gene; V was cut back by 0 bases and J by 0 bases. CDR3 length: 17 residues. The germline V gene encodes CDR1 EGSTGY and CDR2 YDSYTSSV. CDR3 amino acids: CATWDGPLDTTGWFKIF. CDR3 in DNA: TGTGCCACCTGGGATGGGCCTCTGGATACCACTGGTTGGTTCAAGATATTT.

This clone is medium-sized in the sample. The rearrangement links TRGV9 to TRGJP. Here the J gene was assigned by germline matching of the DNA, as TCRdb has none. Germline CDR1 GITISATS, CDR2 ISYDGTV (reference sequence). Trimming at V came to 1 base and at J to 5 bases, leaving 5 bases not matched to a gene. The CDR3 loop spans 17 amino acids. In DNA, the CDR3 is TGTGCCTTGTGGGAGGTAGGAGAAGAGTTGGGCAAAAAAATCAAGGTATTT. This encodes CALWEVGEELGKKIKVF.

The V gene call is TRGV8, and the J gene call is absent. Germline lookup yields CDR1 VENAVY and CDR2 YDSYNSRV. The CDR3 extends over 10 amino acids. CDR3 region: CATWARGELF. CDR3 DNA: TGTGCCACCTGGGCCCGGGGGGAACTCTTT.

This clone was counted at least ten times. CDR3 DNA sequence: TGTGCCACCTGGAGGGAATATAAGAAACTCTTT. Encoded protein: CATWREYKKLF. This chain links TRGV2 with TRGJ1 or TRGJ2. Here the J gene was assigned by germline matching of the DNA, as TCRdb has none. Germline values: CDR1 EGSNGY, CDR2 YDSYNSKV. The CDR3 is 11 amino acids. Trimming at V came to 6 bases and at J to 7 bases, leaving 6 bases not matched to a gene.